The clone carrying this T cell receptor delta chain has just one count. Its specificity is unknown. This CDR3 is also generated by other DNA sequences in the sample. These data belong to a study of Vδ1+ human thymocytes. Study results and caveats: Thymic TRG and TRD repertoires appeared highly polyclonal. Donors shared many TRG clonotypes but few TRD clonotypes. Bulk data may be misread because of unexpected Vdelta2 sequences.

The CDR3 is 14 residues long. V dropped 9 bases and J dropped 0; count of bases not matched to a gene: 5. Germline values: CDR1 GEAIGNYY, CDR2 EKD. Sequences come from RNA converted to cDNA by reverse transcription. The CDR3 regions were amplified by multiplex PCR from V-gene primers to a constant-region primer. TCRdb re-called the multiplex PCR reads through CATT. The sample has over 65,000 delta-chain clones; around 32% are singletons. The TCR was taken from a boy less than two years old who had congenital heart surgery. J is TRDJ1 and V is TRDV2, with TRDD3 identical over 11 bases. The sample comprised Vdelta1+ gamma-delta thymocytes from the thymus. The subset is: FACS-sorted CD3+ TCRalphabeta- TCRVdelta1+ TCRVdelta2- thymocytes. CDR3 sequence (DNA): TGTGCCACTTACTGGGGGATATACACCGATAAACTCATCTTT. Translating gives CATYWGIYTDKLIF.